The 21 T cell receptor beta chains below come from one sample, sequenced in a study of early T cells in non-severe SARS-CoV-2 infection. TCRdb recomputed calls from the 5' RACE reads with MiXCR, one row per CDR3 protein. The sample lists about 58,000 distinct CDR3 sequences, around 11% seen once, with about 4% in the top ten. Specimen: whole blood. The receptors shown here come from an adult who was a healthcare worker with PCR-confirmed SARS-CoV-2 infection or an uninfected control (not recorded which).

This clonotype was found many times. The J gene is TRBJ2-7, the V gene TRBV3-1; D possibly matches TRBD1 or TRBD2 (6 bases each). Germline V lookup: CDR1 LGHDT, CDR2 YNNKEL (reference sequence). There are 14 residues in the CDR3. The V end was cut by 1 base, the J end by 5 bases, with 12 bases between. For the CDR3, the DNA is TGTGCCAGCAGCCAAGGTCCGGGGGCGGACGAGCAGTACTTC. This encodes CASSQGPGADEQYF.

In this sample, this clonotype turned up many times. The V gene is TRBV28, the J gene TRBJ2-7; no firm D call. Germline CDR1 and CDR2: MDHEN and SYDVKM. The CDR3 runs 15 residues. Trimming stripped 2 bases from V and 4 bases from J, with 15 bases between. CDR3 DNA sequence: TGTGCCAGCAGTTTAGGCCCCTTACCTTCGTACGAGCAGTACTTC. It codes for CASSLGPLPSYEQYF.

In this sample, this clonotype turned up many times. The chain has TRBV7-6 and TRBJ1-3; a possible D gene is TRBD1 (5 bases). The CDR3 runs 16 residues. Germline V lookup: CDR1 SGHVS, CDR2 FNYEAQ. The V end was cut by 3 bases, the J end by 0 bases, with 12 bases between. The CDR3 here is CASSFARQHSGNTIYF. DNA for the CDR3: TGTGCCAGCAGCTTCGCCCGACAGCACTCTGGAAACACCATATATTTT.

Of note for this clonotype: At one of its ends the junction is not consistent with the germline gene, which may arise from a read error. The chain is built from TRBV18 and TRBJ2-1, with 9 positions matching TRBD2. The CDR3 length is 16 residues. Germline assignment: CDR1 KGHSH and CDR2 LQKENI. CDR3 DNA: TGCGCCAGCTCACCTCCCGCGGGCGGGAGGGACAATGAGCAGTTCTTC. It codes for CASSPPAGGRDNEQFF.

There are a few counts of this clonotype. This sequence joins TRBV29-1 and TRBJ1-4, with D uncertain. The CDR3 covers 11 residues. The ends were cut back, 8 bases at V and 8 bases at J, with 12 bases in the middle. Germline loops: CDR1 SQVTM, CDR2 ANQGSEA. CDR3 amino acids: CSFYVNEKLFF. In DNA, the CDR3 is TGCAGCTTCTATGTGAACGAAAAACTGTTTTTT.

This clonotype was detected many times. This chain connects TRBV11-2 to TRBJ2-6; 9 bases align to TRBD1. The CDR3 has 20 amino acids. Losses at the gene ends were 0 bases for V and 0 bases for J; bases not matched to a gene: 9. Germline V gene data show CDR1 as SGHAT and CDR2 as FQNNGV. The CDR3 DNA is TGTGCCAGCAGCTTAGACCCCCCGGGACAGGGACACTCTGGGGCCAACGTCCTGACTTTC. As protein: CASSLDPPGQGHSGANVLTF.

This clonotype was seen a few times. The chain has TRBV7-9 and TRBJ2-7; tentatively, D is TRBD1 (6 bases). CDR3 length equals 15 residues. CDR1 and CDR2 (germline): SEHNR, FQNEAQ (reference sequence). The V end was cut by 6 bases, the J end by 6 bases, with 21 bases between. The CDR3 region is CASRDMGQGSIEQYF. The CDR3 DNA sequence: TGTGCCAGCAGGGATATGGGGCAGGGGTCCATCGAGCAGTACTTC.

This clonotype was detected only a few times. The chain links TRBV5-8 to TRBJ2-7; 7 positions agree with TRBD1. The CDR3 runs 14 residues. Per the germline V gene, CDR1 is SGHTS and CDR2 is YDEGEE. The junction had 5 bases not matched to a gene; V was cut back by 1 base and J by 4 bases. This chain's CDR3 is CASSLLPGGYEQYF. The DNA of the CDR3 is TGTGCCAGCAGCTTGCTGCCAGGGGGTTACGAGCAGTACTTC.

The chain has TRBV5-4 and TRBJ1-5, with D perhaps TRBD1 (5 bases). The CDR3 has 14 amino acids. Per the germline V gene, CDR1 is SGHNT and CDR2 is YYREEE (reference sequence). The V end lost 4 bases, the J end lost 3 bases, and 11 bases lay between the germline ends. CDR3 in amino acids: CASSAGLLNQPQHF. The CDR3 DNA reads as TGTGCCAGCAGCGCGGGACTTCTCAATCAGCCCCAGCATTTT.

A few counts support this clonotype. V is TRBV5-4 and J is TRBJ1-1; no definite D call. CDR1 and CDR2 from the germline V gene are SGHNT and YYREEE (reference sequence). The V and J ends lost 2 bases and 1 base respectively, with 6 bases between them. CDR3 size: 13 residues. CDR3 sequence reads: CASSFGSNTEAFF. In nucleotides, the CDR3 is TGTGCCAGCAGCTTCGGCTCGAACACTGAAGCTTTCTTT.

This clonotype was detected only a few times. This chain joins TRBV20-1 and TRBJ2-3, with 7 bases matching TRBD1. Unmatched junction bases numbered 7, after V lost 0 bases and J lost 4 bases. This CDR3 has 15 amino acids. Germline V gives CDR1 DFQATT, CDR2 SNEGSKA (reference sequence). This CDR3 is CSAREVRGSPDTQYF. As DNA, the CDR3 is TGCAGTGCTAGAGAGGTCAGGGGGTCCCCAGATACGCAGTATTTT.

Many counts were recorded for this clonotype. CDR3 residues: CASSLGAGNEQFF. The DNA of the CDR3 is TGCGCCAGCAGCTTGGGTGCAGGTAATGAGCAGTTCTTC. This rearrangement joins TRBV5-1 to TRBJ2-1; D gene unclear. Trimming removed 0 bases at V and 7 bases at J, with 8 bases between. This CDR3 region has 13 residues. The V gene's germline CDR1 is SGHRS and CDR2 YFSETQ.

This clonotype occurred many times. The chain uses TRBV12-3 or TRBV12-4 and TRBJ2-3; D not resolved. This CDR3 contains 11 residues. V lost 3 bases and J lost 5, with 3 bases in between. The CDR3 sequence: CASSLEDTQYF. The CDR3 DNA is TGTGCCAGCAGTTTGGAAGATACGCAGTATTTT.

With regard to this clonotype: A much more abundant neighbour one base away suggests this may be a read error. The chain uses TRBV9 and TRBJ2-5; no clear D gene. Germline V CDR1 and CDR2: SGDLS, YYNGEE. This CDR3 has 13 amino acids. The CDR3: CVSSPPLAETQYF. The CDR3 DNA follows: TGTGTCAGCAGCCCGCCCTTGGCAGAGACCCAGTACTTC.

J is TRBJ2-1 and V is TRBV27; tentatively, D is TRBD2 (6 bases). Deletions cut 8 bases from V and 6 bases from J, with 17 bases between. CDR3 length: 14 residues. Looked up from germline, CDR1 is MNHEY and CDR2 is SMNVEV (reference sequence). The DNA of the CDR3 is TGTGCCAGCGCGCACGGGACTGGACCCAATGAGCAGTTCTTC. Amino acid sequence: CASAHGTGPNEQFF.

This clonotype has a count of ten or more. The chain uses TRBV24-1 and TRBJ1-5, with D perhaps matching TRBD1 (6 bases). Germline CDR1 and CDR2: KGHDR and SFDVKD. Trimming pared 3 bases from V and 2 bases from J, leaving 16 bases between. The CDR3 covers 17 residues. CDR3 loop: CATSDMDVSGGNQPQHF. For the CDR3, the DNA is TGTGCCACCAGTGATATGGATGTTTCAGGGGGCAATCAGCCCCAGCATTTT.

This clonotype is large. This chain uses TRBV27 with TRBJ2-5; no definite D call. Germline V gene sequence: CDR1 MNHEY, CDR2 SMNVEV (reference sequence). The CDR3 covers 15 residues. The V end lost 0 bases, the J end lost 4 bases, and 12 bases lay between the germline ends. The chain's CDR3 is CASSLSGSWGETQYF. DNA for the CDR3: TGTGCCAGCAGTTTATCCGGCTCCTGGGGAGAGACCCAGTACTTC.

This clonotype was found once. The junction shows a germline mismatch at one end, possibly a read error. CDR3 loop: CPSSGPENQANYGYTF. Here the CDR3 DNA reads TGTCCCAGCAGCGGACCCGAAAATCAAGCTAACTATGGCTACACCTTC. The V and J genes are TRBV5-5 and TRBJ1-2, with D uncertain. The CDR3 is made up of 16 amino acids. Germline V CDR1 and CDR2: SGHKS, YYEKEE (reference sequence).

This clonotype came up many times. This sequence joins TRBV7-6 and TRBJ2-2, with TRBD1 identical over 8 bases. Germline CDR1 is SGHVS and CDR2 is FNYEAQ. The CDR3 contains 15 residues. Germline trimming cut 4 bases from V and 3 bases from J; bases unmatched to any gene: 4. DNA of the CDR3: TGTGCCAGCAGCTCGGACAGGGCCCACACCGGGGAGCTGTTTTTT. It codes for CASSSDRAHTGELFF.

This clonotype has just a few counts. J is TRBJ2-5 and V is TRBV2; possibly TRBD1 or TRBD2 for D (5 bases each). Germline V gives CDR1 SNHLY, CDR2 FYNNEI. V was clipped by 6 bases and J by 6 bases, with 20 bases between them. The CDR3 extends over 15 amino acids. The CDR3 is CASRPGTAARQTQYF. The DNA of the CDR3 is TGTGCCAGCAGACCCGGGACCGCCGCTCGGCAGACCCAGTACTTC. The full variable domain, with the rest looked up from reference TRBV2 and TRBJ2-5, is EPEVTQTPSHQVTQMGQEVILRCVPISNHLYFYWYRQILGQKVEFLVSFYNNEISEKSEIFDDQFSVERPDGSNFTLKIRSTKLEDSAMYFCASRPGTAARQTQYFGPGTRLLVL.

The chain couples TRBV28 to TRBJ2-6; D unclear. Germline V gives CDR1 MDHEN, CDR2 SYDVKM. CDR3 length: 10 amino acids. Trimming took 10 bases from V and 4 from J, leaving 2 bases between them. Written as DNA, the CDR3 is TGTGCCATCGGGGCCAACGTCCTGACTTTC. It encodes CAIGANVLTF.